This T cell receptor (beta chain) was recovered during a study of cytomegalovirus exposure and HLA in healthy donors. PCR employed 60 Vbeta and 13 Jbeta primers. The assay was immunoSEQ multiplex PCR, and TCRdb's table has in-frame clones only and misses some. The data show around 150,000 clones, approximately 81% seen once. As to this clone: Its antigen is as yet unknown.

The CDR3 spans 15 residues. Germline loops: CDR1 MNHNS, CDR2 SASEGT. The junction had 3 bases not matched to a gene; V was cut back by 6 bases and J by 4 bases. The study, taken as a whole, reports: The majority of TCR sequences were rare, yet some public TCRs appeared in many donors.

The clonotype was recovered from a man younger than 30 in good health and CMV-seropositive. The chain combines TRBV6-1 with TRBJ2-3, with TRBD2 identical over 14 bases. Sequenced: PBMCs. CDR3 sequence (DNA): TGTGCCAGCAGGACTAGCGGGGGGGCTGCAGATACGCAGTATTTT. It translates to CASRTSGGAADTQYF.